This T cell receptor beta chain was recovered during a study of cytomegalovirus exposure and HLA in healthy donors. Study-wide findings and caveats: According to a later analysis, TCR clusters from the first cohort tended to co-occur in the approximately 130 validation repertoires. Researchers catalogued 150 or so TCR beta chains as cytomegalovirus-associated. Many donors shared some public TCRs, even though most TCR sequences were rare.

The validation cohort, a group of some 120 subjects, included the donors and was separate from the roughly 700-subject first cohort. Details on this clone: What it recognizes is unknown.

Here immunoSEQ multiplex PCR was the method, and the copy in TCRdb shows in-frame clones only, minus some. The sample has approximately 140,000 clones, roughly 86% seen once. Germline CDR1 is ENHRY and CDR2 is SYGVKD. There are 17 residues in the CDR3. Trimming took 3 bases from V and 5 from J, leaving 20 bases between them. This clonotype was sampled from a man between 18 and 35 years old in good health and CMV-seropositive. The source material was PBMCs. The rearrangement joins TRBV10-3 to TRBJ2-1, with a possible D match to TRBD1 (6 bases). The CDR3 is CAISDPGQTGKNNEQFF. The CDR3 coding sequence is TGTGCCATCAGTGATCCCGGACAGACCGGCAAAAACAATGAGCAGTTCTTC.